This T cell receptor beta chain emerged from a study of CD8+CD57+ T cells in acquired aplastic anemia. CDR3 and TCR beta VDJ profiling relied on genomic DNA as the template. TCRdb re-analysed the reads in MiXCR, keeping a single row per CDR3 protein. The sample contains about 180,000 distinct CDR3 sequences, roughly 50% of which appear only once. CDR3 length: 12 residues. Per the germline V gene, CDR1 is DFQATT and CDR2 is SNEGSKA (reference sequence). All sequencing subjects had displayed CD8+CD57+ cell expansion on flow cytometry. The receptor comes from a human donor with aplastic anemia. Sequenced input: sorted CD4+, CD8+, or CD8+CD57+ T cells (not recorded which) from PBMCs. The gene calls are TRBV20-1 and TRBJ2-1; TRBD1 matches 7 bases. The DNA matches TRBJ2-5 better at its end, which makes the J call doubtful. CDR3 bases: TGCAGTGCTAGGACAGGGCAAGAGACCCAGTACTTC. Translated: CSARTGQETQYF.